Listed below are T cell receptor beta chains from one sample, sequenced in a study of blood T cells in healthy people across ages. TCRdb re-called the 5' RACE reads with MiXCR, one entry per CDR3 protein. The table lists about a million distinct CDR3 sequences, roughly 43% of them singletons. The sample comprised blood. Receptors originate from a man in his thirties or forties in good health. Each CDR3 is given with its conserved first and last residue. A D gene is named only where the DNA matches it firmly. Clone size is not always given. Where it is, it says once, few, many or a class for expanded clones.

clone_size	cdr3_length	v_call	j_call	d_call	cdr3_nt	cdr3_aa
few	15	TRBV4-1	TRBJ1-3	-	TGCGCCAGCAGCCAAGTGGGATCGCTGGAAAACACCATATATTTT	CASSQVGSLENTIYF
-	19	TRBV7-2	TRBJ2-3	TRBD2	TGTGCCAGCAGCTTAGATCGCCTAGCGGGGGGGCTCAGCACAGATACGCAGTATTTT	CASSLDRLAGGLSTDTQYF
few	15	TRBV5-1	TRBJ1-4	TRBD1	TGCGCCAGCAGCTTGGGCGACAGGGTTATTGGAAAACTGTTTTTT	CASSLGDRVIGKLFF
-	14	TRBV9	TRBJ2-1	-	TGTGCCAGCAGCAACCCTAGTACCTACAATGAGCAGTTCTTC	CASSNPSTYNEQFF
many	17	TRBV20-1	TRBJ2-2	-	TGCAGTGCTAGAGATCTTCGGCAGGGCACTAACACCGGGGAGCTGTTTTTT	CSARDLRQGTNTGELFF
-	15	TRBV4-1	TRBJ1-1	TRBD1	TGCGCCAGCGGCCAAGTAGCAGGGGGCAACACTGAAGCTTTCTTT	CASGQVAGGNTEAFF
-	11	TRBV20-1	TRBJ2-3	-	TGCAGTCCCCCTGCCCCAGATACGCAGTATTTT	CSPPAPDTQYF
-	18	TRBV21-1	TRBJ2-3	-	TGTGCCAGCAGCAATGTTGTACCTCTAGCGGGCCCCACAGATACGCAGTATTTT	CASSNVVPLAGPTDTQYF
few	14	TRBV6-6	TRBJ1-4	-	TGTGCCAGCAGTCCCGGACAGTTAAATGAAAAACTGTTTTTT	CASSPGQLNEKLFF
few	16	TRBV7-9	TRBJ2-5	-	TGTGCCAGCAGCTTATCGACTAGTTGGGGTAGAGAGACCCAGTACTTC	CASSLSTSWGRETQYF
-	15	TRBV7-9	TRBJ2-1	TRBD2	TGTGCCAGCAGTTCTACTAGCGGGGGCCGAAGTGAGCAGTTCTTC	CASSSTSGGRSEQFF
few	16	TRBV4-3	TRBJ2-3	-	TGCGCCAGCAGCCAAGATTACGGGGGTAGCACAGATACGCAGTATTTT	CASSQDYGGSTDTQYF
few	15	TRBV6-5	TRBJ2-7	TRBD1	TGTGCCAGCAGTTACTCGACAGGGGGAAGGTACGAGCAGTACTTC	CASSYSTGGRYEQYF
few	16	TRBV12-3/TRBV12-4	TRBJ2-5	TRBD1	TGTGCCAGCAGTTTCCGACAGGGGGCCCTCCAAGAGACCCAGTACTTC	CASSFRQGALQETQYF
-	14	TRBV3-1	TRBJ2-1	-	TGTGCCAGCAGCCCCTGGGGATCTAACAATGAGCAGTTCTTC	CASSPWGSNNEQFF
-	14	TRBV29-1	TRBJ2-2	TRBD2	TGCAGCGTTGCATCGGGGGGAAACACCGGGGAGCTGTTTTTT	CSVASGGNTGELFF
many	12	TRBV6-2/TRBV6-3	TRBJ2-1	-	TGTGCCAGCAGTTTTTTGGACAATGAGCAGTTCTTC	CASSFLDNEQFF
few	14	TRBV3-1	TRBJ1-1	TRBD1	TGTGCCAGCAGCCAAGGTCTCGCAGGGGGAGAAGCTTTCTTT	CASSQGLAGGEAFF
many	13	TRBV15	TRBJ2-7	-	TGTGCCACCAGCAGAGATGGGGGCTACGAGCAGTACTTC	CATSRDGGYEQYF
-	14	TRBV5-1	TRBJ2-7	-	TGTGCCAGCAGCTTGCAGGCAGGGTCCTACGAGCAGTACTTC	CASSLQAGSYEQYF
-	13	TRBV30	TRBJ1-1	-	TGTGCCTGGAGTGCCAGGGAAGAGTTTAGAGCTTTCTTT	CAWSAREEFRAFF
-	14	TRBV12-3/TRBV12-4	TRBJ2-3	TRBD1	TGTGCCAGCAGACTGGGACAGGCGACAGATACGCAGTATTTT	CASRLGQATDTQYF
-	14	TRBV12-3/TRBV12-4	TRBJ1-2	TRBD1	TGTGCCAGCACCCTGACAGGGGGCTTTTATGGCCACACCTTC	CASTLTGGFYGHTF
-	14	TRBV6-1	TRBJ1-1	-	TGTGCCAGCAGTCAAACAGGGAGAGCCACTGAAGCTTTCTTT	CASSQTGRATEAFF
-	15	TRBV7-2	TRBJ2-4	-	TGTGCCAGCAGCCCCCCTTTCCGGGCCAAAAACATTCAGTACTTC	CASSPPFRAKNIQYF
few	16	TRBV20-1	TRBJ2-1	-	TGCAGTGGGACAGGGGTAGCGGGGGAATCCTACAATGAGCAGTTCTTC	CSGTGVAGESYNEQFF
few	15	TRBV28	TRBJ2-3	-	TGTGCCAGCAGTTCCCCCAGGGGAGGGGCAGATACGCAGTATTTT	CASSSPRGGADTQYF
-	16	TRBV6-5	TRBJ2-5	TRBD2	TGTGCCAGCAGTACCCCCGGGACTAGCGGGCAAGAGACCCAGTACTTC	CASSTPGTSGQETQYF
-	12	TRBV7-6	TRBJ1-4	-	TGTGCCAGCAGCCATGAGGCTGAAAAACTGTTTTTT	CASSHEAEKLFF
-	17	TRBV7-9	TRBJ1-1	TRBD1	TGTGCCAGCAGCTCGACGTGGGGGACAGACCGTACCGCTGAAGCTTTCTTT	CASSSTWGTDRTAEAFF
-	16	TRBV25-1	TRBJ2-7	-	TGTGCCAGCAGTGATCCTGTCAAGGACCCCGCCCACGAGCAGTACTTC	CASSDPVKDPAHEQYF
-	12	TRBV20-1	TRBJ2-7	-	TGCAGTGCTAGAGATAGGGCGGGCGAGCAGTACTTC	CSARDRAGEQYF
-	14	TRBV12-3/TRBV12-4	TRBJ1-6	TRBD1	TGTGCCAGCACCCTGACAGGGGGGGGTTCACCCCTCCACTTT	CASTLTGGGSPLHF